Below, 24 T cell receptor beta chains from the same sample are listed, as sequenced in a study of long-term antiretroviral therapy in people with HIV. It was version v3.0 of the immunoSEQ assay that was run at survey level. Assay: immunoSEQ multiplex PCR; the TCRdb copy retains only in-frame clones and omits some. The sample records roughly 30,000 clones, more than 85% being singletons. Sequencing was performed on unsorted PBMCs, taken around 6.5 years after starting antiretroviral therapy. These receptors came from a middle-aged woman with HIV.

The V and J genes are TRBV9 and TRBJ2-1, with 9 bases aligning to TRBD2. Germline lookup yields CDR1 SGDLS and CDR2 YYNGEE. The V segment lost 1 base and the J segment 6 bases; nucleotides outside the gene matches: 8. This CDR3 has 16 residues. The CDR3 coding sequence is TGTGCCAGCAGCGTAACCGCGGGGGGGCAATCCAATGAGCAGTTCTTC. Translating gives CASSVTAGGQSNEQFF.

The V gene is TRBV27, the J gene TRBJ1-2; tentatively, D is TRBD1 (6 bases). This CDR3 is 15 amino acids long. The V gene's germline CDR1 is MNHEY and CDR2 SMNVEV (reference sequence). V dropped 6 bases and J dropped 10 bases, with 24 bases sitting between them. DNA for the CDR3: TGTGCCAGCAGCCTCCAGGGGACATCGACTTCCCCCTACACCTTC. It is translated as CASSLQGTSTSPYTF.

The CDR3 DNA follows: TGTGCCAGCAGCTATCAACTAGGGACACAGGCCTACGAGCAGTACTTC. As protein: CASSYQLGTQAYEQYF. The chain employs TRBV6-6 and TRBJ2-7, with D maybe TRBD1 (6 bases). The CDR3 is 16 residues long. Trimming cost V 6 bases and J 2 bases, with 20 bases left between them. Germline V CDR1 and CDR2: MNHNY, SVGAGI (reference sequence).

The rearrangement links TRBV5-5 to TRBJ1-5; D is perhaps TRBD1 (6 bases). Trimming left V 1 base short and J 0 bases short, with 8 bases between. Germline-derived CDR1 and CDR2 are SGHKS and YYEKEE (reference sequence). The CDR3 has 15 amino acids. The CDR3 coding sequence is TGTGCCAGCAGCTTGCAGGGGTTTAGCAATCAGCCCCAGCATTTT. It translates to CASSLQGFSNQPQHF.

The chain recombines TRBV7-2 with TRBJ1-5; TRBD1 agrees at 11 bases. The CDR3 covers 17 residues. V was clipped by 6 bases and J by 0 bases; unmatched bases: 7. Germline-derived CDR1 and CDR2 are SGHTA and FQGNSA. The CDR3 is CASSSGTGGYSNQPQHF. CDR3 coding DNA: TGTGCCAGCAGTTCCGGGACAGGGGGTTATAGCAATCAGCCCCAGCATTTT. The full variable domain, in which reference TRBV7-2 and TRBJ1-5 provide the parts outside the CDR3, is GAGVSQSPSNKVTEKGKDVELRCDPISGHTALYWYRQSLGQGLEFLIYFQGNSAPDKSGLPSDRFSAERTGGSVSTLTIQRTQQEDSAVYLCASSSGTGGYSNQPQHFGDGTRLSIL.

This rearrangement joins TRBV27 to TRBJ2-5, with TRBD1 as a possible D gene (6 bases). The germline V gene has CDR1 MNHEY and CDR2 SMNVEV (reference sequence). Trimming took off 7 bases at V and 7 bases at J, with 16 bases between the two ends. CDR3 length equals 13 residues. The CDR3 region is CASMEQGKVTQYF. The CDR3 bases are TGTGCCAGCATGGAACAGGGTAAAGTGACCCAGTACTTC.

The rearrangement links TRBV6-4 to TRBJ2-1; the match to TRBD2 covers 7 bases. The CDR3 is 16 residues long. Germline assignment: CDR1 MRHNA and CDR2 SNTAGT. V dropped 6 bases and J dropped 4; count of bases not matched to a gene: 12. The CDR3 bases are TGTGCCAGCAGCCCACCAGCGGGGCGGACTTACAATGAGCAGTTCTTC. The encoded protein is CASSPPAGRTYNEQFF.

The chain combines TRBV10-3 with TRBJ1-1, with TRBD1 identical over 7 bases. The J segment lost 7 bases and the V segment lost 6 bases, leaving 8 bases of the junction unmatched. Germline values: CDR1 ENHRY, CDR2 SYGVKD. This CDR3 spans 13 amino acids. CDR3 DNA: TGTGCCATCAGGACCGGGACAGAGAATGAAGCTTTCTTT. Its translation: CAIRTGTENEAFF.

Only one count was recorded for this clone. This rearrangement joins TRBV19 to TRBJ2-3, with D perhaps matching TRBD1 or TRBD2 (6 bases each). V gave up 3 bases and J gave up 6 bases, with 22 bases separating them. CDR1 is LNHDA, CDR2 SQIVND, per germline (reference sequence). The CDR3 runs to 17 residues. CDR3 nucleotides: TGTGCCAGTAGTATTGGTCGGGGGCCCTCCACGTCGGATACGCAGTATTTT. It specifies CASSIGRGPSTSDTQYF.

This chain links TRBV5-1 with TRBJ1-1; D unclear. The CDR3 extends over 15 amino acids. Germline-derived CDR1 and CDR2 are SGHRS and YFSETQ. V lost 4 bases to trimming and J lost 1 base, with 14 bases between them. CDR3 coding DNA: TGCGCCAGCAGCCCCCGGGAAACGAAGAACACTGAAGCTTTCTTT. Encoded protein: CASSPRETKNTEAFF.

The chain couples TRBV19 to TRBJ1-2, with a tentative D call TRBD1 (5 bases). The CDR3 contains 14 residues. Germline V gives CDR1 LNHDA, CDR2 SQIVND (reference sequence). V was pared by 5 bases and J by 2 bases, with 12 bases between. CDR3 DNA: TGTGCCAGTAGTTGGTCCAGGGAAAACTATGGCTACACCTTC. Protein product: CASSWSRENYGYTF. Full variable domain (missing parts from reference TRBV19 and TRBJ1-2): DGGITQSPKYLFRKEGQNVTLSCEQNLNHDAMYWYRQDPGQGLRLIYYSQIVNDFQKGDIAEGYSVSREKKESFPLTVTSAQKNPTAFYLCASSWSRENYGYTFGSGTRLTVV.

This clone has only a few counts. The chain uses TRBV7-3 and TRBJ2-1, with D tentatively TRBD1 (5 bases). The V gene's germline CDR1 is SGHTA and CDR2 FQGTGA. The ends were cut back, 4 bases at V and 6 bases at J, with 10 bases in the middle. There are 13 residues in the CDR3. In nucleotides, the CDR3 is TGTGCCAGCAGCTCGACAGCTCTCAATGAGCAGTTCTTC. This gives the protein CASSSTALNEQFF.

The chain uses TRBV14 and TRBJ2-2, with 7 positions matching TRBD1. Germline V gene sequence: CDR1 SGHDN, CDR2 FVKESK. Trimming at V came to 3 bases and at J to 4 bases, leaving 5 bases not matched to a gene. This CDR3 spans 15 amino acids. The CDR3, as DNA: TGTGCCAGCAGCCACCAACAGGGGAGCACCGGGGAGCTGTTTTTT. This gives the protein CASSHQQGSTGELFF.

The chain carries TRBV19 and TRBJ1-2, with 7 positions matching TRBD1. CDR3 size: 16 residues. CDR1 and CDR2 (germline): LNHDA, SQIVND (reference sequence). J gave up 5 bases and V 5 bases, and 14 bases lay outside the gene matches. DNA for the CDR3: TGTGCCAGTAGTCTGAAAGGGGGCCACGGTCGATATGGCTACACCTTC. It encodes CASSLKGGHGRYGYTF.

This clone was found once. V and J are TRBV27 and TRBJ2-7, with 11 bases lining up with TRBD1. This CDR3 comprises 19 residues. Germline V gene sequence: CDR1 MNHEY, CDR2 SMNVEV (reference sequence). V gave up 3 bases and J gave up 0 bases; unmatched junction bases: 13. CDR3 in DNA: TGTGCCAGCAGTTTGAGCGGACAGGGGGCCCTCCGCCTCTCCTACGAGCAGTACTTC. Amino acid sequence: CASSLSGQGALRLSYEQYF.

This chain joins TRBV7-2 and TRBJ2-1, with a weak D call TRBD2 (6 bases). The CDR3 contains 14 residues. Deletions cut 2 bases from V and 4 bases from J, with 9 bases between. Germline V gene lookup returns CDR1 SGHTA and CDR2 FQGNSA. Here the CDR3 DNA reads TGTGCCAGCAGCTTATCCGGGACTTACAATGAGCAGTTCTTC. Translation: CASSLSGTYNEQFF.

The chain couples TRBV5-6 to TRBJ1-2; no definite D call. Germline V gene lookup returns CDR1 SGHDT and CDR2 YYEEEE. V shed 0 bases and J shed 8 bases, with 17 bases lying between them. The CDR3 sequence is 15 residues long. The CDR3, as DNA: TGTGCCAGCAGCTTGGGCAGCCTACCGTCGGGGGGCTACACCTTC. It translates to CASSLGSLPSGGYTF. Looking up the rest from reference TRBV5-6 and TRBJ1-2 gives the full variable domain: DAGVTQSPTHLIKTRGQQVTLRCSPKSGHDTVSWYQQALGQGPQFIFQYYEEEERQRGNFPDRFSGHQFPNYSSELNVNALLLGDSALYLCASSLGSLPSGGYTFGSGTRLTVV.

The V gene is TRBV7-9, the J gene TRBJ2-7; the D is unclear. V dropped 1 base and J dropped 2 bases, with 6 bases sitting between them. Per germline, CDR1 SEHNR and CDR2 FQNEAQ (reference sequence). The CDR3 has 13 residues. The CDR3 sequence: CASSLVRPYEQYF. CDR3 in DNA: TGTGCCAGCAGCTTAGTGCGGCCCTACGAGCAGTACTTC.

This clone was found once. The rearrangement joins TRBV6-6 to TRBJ1-3; D remains ambiguous. The CDR3 covers 12 residues. Germline-derived CDR1 and CDR2 are MNHNY and SVGAGI (reference sequence). Trimming removed 0 bases from V and 4 bases from J, with 1 base in between. The CDR3 bases are TGTGCCAGCAGTTACTCGGGAAACACCATATATTTT. It yields the protein CASSYSGNTIYF.

V and J are TRBV7-9 and TRBJ2-7; TRBD2 matches at 7 bases. After removal of 4 bases from V and 3 bases from J, the junction contained 15 bases not matched to a gene. The germline CDR1 and CDR2 sequences are SEHNR and FQNEAQ (reference sequence). The CDR3 runs 17 residues. This CDR3 reads CASSSRVGGVLGYEQYF. The CDR3 DNA sequence: TGTGCCAGCAGCTCGAGGGTGGGGGGGGTCCTGGGCTACGAGCAGTACTTC. The full variable domain, in which reference TRBV7-9 and TRBJ2-7 provide the parts outside the CDR3, is DTGVSQNPRHKITKRGQNVTFRCDPISEHNRLYWYRQTLGQGPEFLTYFQNEAQLEKSRLLSDRFSAERPKGSFSTLEIQRTEQGDSAMYLCASSSRVGGVLGYEQYFGPGTRLTVT.

This clone came up a few times. The chain has TRBV27 and TRBJ1-2, with D unclear. V lost 6 bases to trimming and J lost 8 bases, with 19 bases between them. Germline V gene data show CDR1 as MNHEY and CDR2 as SMNVEV (reference sequence). The CDR3 runs 14 residues. The CDR3 DNA sequence: TGTGCCAGCAGACGGGGAGACGTAATGGGCGGCTACACCTTC. It translates to CASRRGDVMGGYTF.

The CDR3 is CASSPTGQGGGEKLFF. The CDR3 nucleotides read TGTGCCAGCAGTCCTACCGGACAGGGGGGCGGTGAAAAACTGTTTTTT. The chain employs TRBV27 and TRBJ1-4; 10 nucleotides match TRBD1. Germline-derived CDR1 and CDR2 are MNHEY and SMNVEV (reference sequence). This CDR3 has 16 amino acids. V dropped 5 bases and J dropped 7; count of bases not matched to a gene: 10.

This chain connects TRBV11-2 to TRBJ1-2, with D unresolved. The CDR3 consists of 15 residues. The germline CDR1 and CDR2 sequences are SGHAT and FQNNGV. V lost 0 bases and J lost 8, with 16 bases in between. The CDR3 protein is CASSLDPGDPQGYTF. DNA of the CDR3: TGTGCCAGCAGCTTAGATCCAGGAGACCCCCAAGGCTACACCTTC.

The J gene is TRBJ1-6, the V gene TRBV20-1; unclear D gene. The CDR3 length is 11 residues. Germline V gene lookup returns CDR1 DFQATT and CDR2 SNEGSKA (reference sequence). Trimming stripped 6 bases from V and 17 bases from J, with 17 bases between. CDR3 amino acids: CSADRQGIIHF. CDR3 bases: TGCAGTGCGGACCGACAAGGGATTATCCACTTT.